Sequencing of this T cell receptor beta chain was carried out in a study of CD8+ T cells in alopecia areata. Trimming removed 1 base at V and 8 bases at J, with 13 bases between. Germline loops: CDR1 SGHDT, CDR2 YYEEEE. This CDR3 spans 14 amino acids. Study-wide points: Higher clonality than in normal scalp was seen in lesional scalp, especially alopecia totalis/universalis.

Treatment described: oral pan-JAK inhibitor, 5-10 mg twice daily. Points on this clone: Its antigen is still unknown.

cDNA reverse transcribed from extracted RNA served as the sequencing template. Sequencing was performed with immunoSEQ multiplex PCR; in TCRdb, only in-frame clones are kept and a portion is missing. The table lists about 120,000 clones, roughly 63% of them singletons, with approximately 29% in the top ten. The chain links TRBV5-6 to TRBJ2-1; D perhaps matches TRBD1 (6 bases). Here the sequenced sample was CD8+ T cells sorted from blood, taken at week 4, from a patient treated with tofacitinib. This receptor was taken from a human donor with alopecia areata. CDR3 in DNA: TGTGCCAGCAGCTTGTTTGCACCAGGGGATGAGCAGTTCTTC. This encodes CASSLFAPGDEQFF.